This T cell receptor (beta chain) was obtained from a study of memory CD8 T cells in hepatitis C reinfection. About the study: Reinfection meant HCV RNA positivity after two negatives ≥60 days apart. Peak reinfection sampling occurred 3 to 8 weeks after detected reinfection.

TCRdb's copy holds only in-frame clones and misses some; the assay was immunoSEQ multiplex PCR. This table holds 35,000 to 50,000 clones, 85% to 90% found once. The time point is: peak reinfection, 3 to 8 weeks after reinfection detection. Sorted cells were sequenced directly ex vivo without any in vitro expansion. At all three reinfection time points, viable CD3+ CD8+ CD45RO- cells from a couple of donors served as controls. V was clipped by 0 bases and J by 0 bases, with 7 bases between them. The length of the CDR3 is 15 residues. CDR1 is SEHNR, CDR2 FQNEAQ, per germline (reference sequence). The chain joins TRBV7-9 to TRBJ2-3; TRBD1 is a possible D gene (5 bases). The sample comprised naive CD8+ T cells sorted from blood. This clonotype originated in a man between 18 and 35 years old with hepatitis C virus infection. The CDR3 region has the DNA TGTGCCAGCAGCTTAGCGCGGACAAGCACAGATACGCAGTATTTT. Translated: CASSLARTSTDTQYF.